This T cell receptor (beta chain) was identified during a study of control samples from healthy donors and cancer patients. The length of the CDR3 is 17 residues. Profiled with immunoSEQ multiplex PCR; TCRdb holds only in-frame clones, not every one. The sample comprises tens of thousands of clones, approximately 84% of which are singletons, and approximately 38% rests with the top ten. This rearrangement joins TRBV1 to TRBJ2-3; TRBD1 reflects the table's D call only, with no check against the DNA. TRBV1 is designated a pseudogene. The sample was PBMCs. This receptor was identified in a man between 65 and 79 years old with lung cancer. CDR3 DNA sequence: TGCACCAGCAGCCAAGATAGGTGTGGGGGCGGCACAGATACGCAGTATTTT. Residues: CTSSQDRCGGGTDTQYF.